The 8 T cell receptor beta chains below were found in one sample sequenced in a study of blood T cell repertoires in COVID-19. Data came from immunoSEQ multiplex PCR; TCRdb stores just in-frame clones and leaves some out. Found here are fewer than 200,000 clones, 84% of them singletons; the top ten hold roughly 8%. Sequencing was performed on peripheral blood. These receptors all come from a man between 35 and 55 years old who had recovered from COVID-19.

V usage is TRBV23-1 and J usage is TRBJ2-7; 8 nucleotides line up with TRBD1. TRBV23-1 is an ORF for which the function is uncertain. The CDR3 runs to 18 residues. The ends lost 9 bases at V and 2 bases at J; junction bases unmatched: 21. The CDR3 DNA sequence: TGCGCCAGTATCCACCGGGGCAGGGGGCGCGAAGACACCTACGAGCAGTACTTC. It translates to CASIHRGRGREDTYEQYF.

The rearrangement joins TRBV19 to TRBJ2-2, with 9 bases lining up with TRBD2. The V gene's germline CDR1 is LNHDA and CDR2 SQIVND (reference sequence). Trimming took 6 bases from V and 2 from J; bases not matched to a gene: 7. This CDR3 region has 16 residues. This CDR3 reads CASSHRLAANTGELFF. CDR3 DNA: TGTGCCAGTAGCCACAGACTAGCGGCTAACACCGGGGAGCTGTTTTTT.

Only a few counts were recorded for this clone. V is TRBV18 and J is TRBJ2-5; D call uncertain. V shed 6 bases and J shed 5 bases, with 19 bases lying between them. CDR3 length: 15 amino acids. Germline-derived CDR1 and CDR2 are KGHSH and LQKENI. For the CDR3, the DNA is TGTGCCAGCTCCCAAACGACACCACCTTGGGAGACCCAGTACTTC. It specifies CASSQTTPPWETQYF.

The CDR3 bases are TGCAGCGTTGACCGGGGGAGCACAGATACGCAGTATTTT. Protein sequence: CSVDRGSTDTQYF. The chain recombines TRBV29-1 with TRBJ2-3; perhaps TRBD2 as D (6 bases). This CDR3 has 13 residues. Trimming took 3 bases from V and 0 from J, leaving 7 bases between them. Germline V gene lookup returns CDR1 SQVTM and CDR2 ANQGSEA.

The V call is TRBV7-8, the J call TRBJ1-2; TRBD1 matches at 7 bases. Germline V lookup: CDR1 SGHVS, CDR2 FQNEAQ. The CDR3 runs to 16 residues. V trimming: 4 bases; J trimming: 5 bases; junction bases outside the gene matches: 13. The CDR3 is CASSSDRERFGYGYTF. CDR3 DNA: TGTGCCAGCAGCTCAGACAGGGAGAGGTTCGGGTATGGCTACACCTTC.

CDR3 coding DNA: TGTGCCAGCAGCACAGCGGAGAACACTGAAGCTTTCTTT. It translates to CASSTAENTEAFF. The rearrangement joins TRBV12-3 or TRBV12-4 to TRBJ1-1; no clear D gene. V lost 6 bases to trimming and J lost 1 base, with 9 bases between them. The CDR3 spans 13 residues.

This clone was observed a few times. The CDR3 is CASSTGQVSSYNEQFF. The CDR3 coding sequence is TGTGCCAGCAGCACGGGACAGGTCAGCTCCTACAATGAGCAGTTCTTC. This chain uses TRBV5-6 with TRBJ2-1; TRBD1 aligns across 8 bases. There are 16 residues in the CDR3. CDR1 and CDR2 (germline): SGHDT, YYEEEE. J gave up 0 bases and V 4 bases, and 6 bases lay outside the gene matches.

This chain links TRBV7-2 with TRBJ1-3; D unresolved. V lost 2 bases, J lost 3 bases, and 5 bases lay in between. The CDR3 extends over 13 amino acids. Germline assignment: CDR1 SGHTA and CDR2 FQGNSA. The CDR3 protein is CASSLSGGNTIYF. The CDR3 DNA sequence: TGTGCCAGCAGCTTATCAGGTGGAAACACCATATATTTT. Combining the CDR3 with reference TRBV7-2 and TRBJ1-3 gives the whole variable domain GAGVSQSPSNKVTEKGKDVELRCDPISGHTALYWYRQSLGQGLEFLIYFQGNSAPDKSGLPSDRFSAERTGGSVSTLTIQRTQQEDSAVYLCASSLSGGNTIYFGEGSWLTVV.